These 2 T cell receptor beta chains share one sample of origin, sequenced in a study of PD-L1 blockade in urothelial cancer. Time point described: pretreatment peripheral blood. Libraries were prepared by immunoSEQ multiplex PCR; TCRdb keeps only in-frame clonotypes and omits some of them. The table shows roughly 63,000 clones, with about four fifths occurring only once. The source was PBMCs, collected around atezolizumab (anti-PD-L1) treatment. All receptors derive from a man aged 70 or older with urothelial cancer.

This clone occurred once. V is TRBV4-3 and J is TRBJ2-1, with 10 bases aligning to TRBD2. There are 17 residues in the CDR3. Trimming removed 1 base from V and 2 bases from J; junction bases left unmatched: 5. Germline CDR1 and CDR2: LGHNA and YSLEER. The CDR3 is CASSQVTTSGPYNEQFF. Written as DNA, the CDR3 is TGCGCCAGCAGCCAAGTAACGACTAGCGGGCCCTACAATGAGCAGTTCTTC.

The rearrangement joins TRBV4-1 to TRBJ2-7, with 11 bases fitting TRBD1. The CDR3 spans 16 residues. V was pared by 4 bases and J by 2 bases, with 7 bases of the junction left unmatched. The V gene's germline CDR1 is MGHRA and CDR2 YSYEKL. The CDR3 region is CASSLPGQGVAYEQYF. CDR3 sequence (DNA): TGCGCCAGCAGCCTCCCGGGACAGGGGGTAGCCTACGAGCAGTACTTC.